This entry lists 19 T cell receptor beta chains sequenced from one sample in a study of T cells after posttransplantation cyclophosphamide. Sampled 1 year posttransplant, controls received myeloablative marrow transplants, methotrexate and a calcineurin inhibitor. Repertoires were generated with immunoSEQ multiplex PCR, while TCRdb's copy carries only in-frame clones and drops some. The sample gives roughly 19,000 clones, roughly nine tenths of which show up once; under 2% is in the top ten. The material sequenced was PBMCs, taken around 380 days after allogeneic stem cell transplant with calcineurin inhibitor and methotrexate. These TCRs come from a female patient aged 30 to 45 who received an allogeneic stem cell transplant from an unrelated donor, was CMV-positive, and had acute and chronic GVHD. Among the T cells, some may be from the graft donor.

The sample holds a few counts of this clone. The rearrangement joins TRBV10-3 to TRBJ2-7; 8 nucleotides line up with TRBD1. With 6 bases clipped from V and 2 bases from J, the junction kept 3 bases outside the gene matches. This CDR3 has 13 amino acids. In germline, CDR1 is ENHRY, CDR2 SYGVKD. Here the CDR3 DNA reads TGTGCCATCAGAGGGACAGGAACCTACGAGCAGTACGTC. Translating it yields CAIRGTGTYEQYV.

The chain carries TRBV11-3 and TRBJ2-7; D not resolved. V gave up 1 base and J gave up 3 bases, with 4 bases separating them. The CDR3 covers 12 residues. Germline V gene sequence: CDR1 SGHNT, CDR2 YENEEA. CDR3 DNA: TGTGCCAGCAGCTTAGGTAGCTACGAGCAGTACGTC. Its protein product is CASSLGSYEQYV.

This chain links TRBV27 with TRBJ2-5; 9 bases agree with TRBD1. Germline trimming cut 5 bases from V and 6 bases from J; bases unmatched to any gene: 7. CDR3 length: 14 residues. The V gene's germline CDR1 is MNHEY and CDR2 SMNVEV (reference sequence). For the CDR3, the DNA is TGTGCCAGCAGTGCAAGGGACAGGGTAAAGACCCAGTACTTC. Residues: CASSARDRVKTQYF.

J is TRBJ2-1 and V is TRBV6-5; 12 bases are a match to TRBD2. Germline V gives CDR1 MNHEY, CDR2 SVGAGI. The J segment lost 8 bases and the V segment lost 6 bases, leaving 2 bases of the junction unmatched. This CDR3 has 13 amino acids. The CDR3 sequence is CASRLAGGDEQFF. As DNA, the CDR3 is TGTGCCAGCAGACTAGCGGGAGGCGATGAGCAGTTCTTC.

V gene TRBV27 combines with J gene TRBJ1-6; D call uncertain. The V gene's germline CDR1 is MNHEY and CDR2 SMNVEV (reference sequence). Trimming removed 5 bases at V and 7 bases at J, with 12 bases between. This CDR3 has 14 amino acids. DNA for the CDR3: TGTGCCAGCAGTAGGAGGGCAGGAAATTCACCCCTCCACTTT. It encodes CASSRRAGNSPLHF.

The rearrangement links TRBV19 to TRBJ2-1; D unresolved. This CDR3 spans 11 amino acids. Germline V CDR1 and CDR2: LNHDA, SQIVND (reference sequence). Trimming stripped 7 bases from V and 6 bases from J, with 7 bases between. Here the CDR3 DNA reads TGTGCCAGTATGGCCCGCAATGAGCAGTTCTTC. This encodes CASMARNEQFF.

The chain employs TRBV10-2 and TRBJ2-1; 7 nucleotides match TRBD2. V shed 2 bases, J shed 4 bases, and the junction held 5 bases outside the gene matches. CDR3 size: 15 residues. Germline V gene lookup returns CDR1 WSHSY and CDR2 SAAADI. The CDR3 sequence: CASSEGGSFYNEQFF. The DNA of the CDR3 is TGCGCCAGCAGTGAGGGCGGGAGTTTTTACAATGAGCAGTTCTTC.

The chain recombines TRBV7-8 with TRBJ2-7; 7 bases line up with TRBD2. V trimming: 5 bases; J trimming: 1 base; junction bases outside the gene matches: 8. The CDR3 is 15 residues long. Germline V CDR1 and CDR2: SGHVS, FQNEAQ. In DNA, the CDR3 is TGTGCCAGCAGCGACGGCGGGAGTAGGTCCTACGAGCAGTACTTC. It translates to CASSDGGSRSYEQYF.

The rearrangement uses TRBV9 and TRBJ2-1; D remains unclear. Between the trimmed V and J ends, which lost 2 bases and 10 bases, there was a span of 10 bases. CDR1 is SGDLS, CDR2 YYNGEE, per germline. The CDR3 has 12 residues. CDR3 sequence reads: CASSVAGTEQFF. CDR3 nucleotides: TGTGCCAGCAGCGTGGCAGGAACCGAGCAGTTCTTC. Looking up the rest from reference TRBV9 and TRBJ2-1 gives the full variable domain: DSGVTQTPKHLITATGQRVTLRCSPRSGDLSVYWYQQSLDQGLQFLIQYYNGEERAKGNILERFSAQQFPDLHSELNLSSLELGDSALYFCASSVAGTEQFFGPGTRLTVL.

The chain recombines TRBV7-9 with TRBJ2-2; D gene ambiguous. V was shortened by 4 bases and J by 0 bases, with 3 bases between the two germline ends. This CDR3 comprises 13 residues. Germline CDR1 SEHNR, CDR2 FQNEAQ (reference sequence). The CDR3, as DNA: TGTGCCAGCAGCTCTCCGAACACCGGGGAGCTGTTTTTT. Its translation: CASSSPNTGELFF.

This rearrangement joins TRBV2 to TRBJ1-2; 9 positions agree with TRBD1. Germline CDR1 and CDR2: SNHLY and FYNNEI. The CDR3 runs to 15 residues. The V gene end was trimmed by 1 base and the J gene end by 4 bases; junction bases not matched to a gene: 4. CDR3: CASSEGDRAVYGYTF. The CDR3 DNA reads as TGTGCCAGCAGTGAAGGGGACAGGGCGGTCTATGGCTACACCTTC.

The V gene is TRBV2, the J gene TRBJ2-6; unclear D gene. The CDR3 length is 14 residues. V was cut by 6 bases and J by 0 bases, with 6 bases left in between. CDR1 and CDR2 from the germline V gene are SNHLY and FYNNEI. Here the CDR3 DNA reads TGTGCCAGCAGCGCGAGCTCTGGGGCCAACGTCCTGACTTTC. Residues: CASSASSGANVLTF.

The chain is built from TRBV6-5 and TRBJ1-6; the D is unclear. Germline lookup yields CDR1 MNHEY and CDR2 SVGAGI. V was clipped by 1 base and J by 4 bases, with 8 bases between them. The CDR3 is made up of 15 amino acids. CDR3 bases: TGTGCCAGCAGTTACTGGACGGGATATAATTCACCCCTCCACTTT. Protein sequence: CASSYWTGYNSPLHF.

This rearrangement joins TRBV1 to TRBJ1-5. TRBV1 is given as a pseudogene. This CDR3 is 19 amino acids long. CDR3 protein: CTSSQDTGRIRGFDQPQHF. For the CDR3, the DNA is TGCACCAGCAGCCAAGATACGGGCCGGATTCGGGGGTTTGATCAGCCCCAGCATTTT.

V is TRBV30 and J is TRBJ2-3; perhaps TRBD2 as D (5 bases). Trimming took off 4 bases at V and 0 bases at J, with 14 bases between the two ends. The CDR3 runs to 15 residues. The germline V gene has CDR1 GTSNPN and CDR2 SVGIG (reference sequence). CDR3 region: CAWTTLGGSTDTQYF. The CDR3 nucleotides are TGTGCCTGGACCACCCTGGGCGGGAGCACAGATACGCAGTATTTT.

The CDR3: CASRNPGAVREVDTQYF. The CDR3 DNA sequence: TGTGCCAGTAGGAATCCCGGTGCGGTCCGTGAGGTCGATACGCAGTATTTT. This chain connects TRBV19 to TRBJ2-3; no clear D gene. This CDR3 region has 17 residues. V was pared by 6 bases and J by 6 bases, with 25 bases between. Germline V CDR1 and CDR2: LNHDA, SQIVND (reference sequence).

The V and J genes are TRBV9 and TRBJ2-1; TRBD1 matches 7 bases. Germline values: CDR1 SGDLS, CDR2 YYNGEE. The V and J ends lost 3 bases and 7 bases, in that order; junction bases with no gene match: 19. The CDR3 runs 18 residues. CDR3 sequence reads: CASSDHQGERKLGNEQFF. DNA for the CDR3: TGTGCCAGCAGCGACCATCAGGGGGAGCGGAAACTGGGAAATGAGCAGTTCTTC. The full variable domain, rest sourced from reference TRBV9 and TRBJ2-1, is DSGVTQTPKHLITATGQRVTLRCSPRSGDLSVYWYQQSLDQGLQFLIQYYNGEERAKGNILERFSAQQFPDLHSELNLSSLELGDSALYFCASSDHQGERKLGNEQFFGPGTRLTVL.

V usage is TRBV30 and J usage is TRBJ2-2; 11 bases align to TRBD2. The V segment lost 4 bases and the J segment 8 bases; nucleotides outside the gene matches: 12. The CDR3 loop spans 16 amino acids. The germline V gene encodes CDR1 GTSNPN and CDR2 SVGIG (reference sequence). The CDR3 protein is CAWKVAGGPSTGELFF. As DNA, the CDR3 is TGTGCCTGGAAAGTAGCGGGAGGGCCATCTACAGGGGAGCTGTTTTTT.

The V and J genes are TRBV5-6 and TRBJ1-2, with D possibly TRBD1 on 5 matching bases. This CDR3 has 14 residues. V lost 4 bases and J lost 4, with 14 bases in between. Germline CDR1 and CDR2: SGHDT and YYEEEE. The CDR3 sequence: CASSQKGVSYGYTF. For the CDR3, the DNA is TGTGCCAGCAGCCAAAAAGGGGTTTCCTATGGCTACACCTTC.